This T cell receptor beta chain was sequenced for a study of brain T cells in children with intractable seizures. Regarding the study as a whole: Patients' HCMV serostatus was unknown; virus specificity rests on CDR3 similarity alone.

The data were produced by immunoSEQ multiplex PCR, yet TCRdb's version contains in-frame clones alone and is incomplete. In the table there are a few hundred thousand clones, 93% of which are singletons. V dropped 1 base and J dropped 2; count of bases not matched to a gene: 2. Germline CDR1 and CDR2: SGDLS and YYNGEE. The CDR3 consists of 16 residues. The time point was: blood from clinic visit 5 months post-surgery; TSC patient then seizure free. Comment on this clone: Its specificity is unknown.

The TCR was taken from a boy younger than two with tuberous sclerosis and intractable seizures. This material consisted of peripheral blood, taken approximately 5 months after surgery. The chain combines TRBV9 with TRBJ2-3, with TRBD2 matching over 12 bases. Here the CDR3 DNA reads TGTGCCAGCAGCGTACGACTAGCGGGGGTCACAGATACGCAGTATTTT. Protein sequence: CASSVRLAGVTDTQYF.